These 6 T cell receptor beta chains were all obtained from the same sample, sequenced in a study of cytomegalovirus exposure and HLA in healthy donors. A multiplex PCR was run with 60 Vbeta primers and 13 Jbeta primers. The method was immunoSEQ multiplex PCR; TCRdb's version includes in-frame clones alone and lacks a portion of them. Recorded here are 85,000 to 110,000 clones; the top ten clones represent about 3%. The material sequenced was PBMCs. Receptors originate from a man aged 40-49 years in good health and CMV-seronegative.

The chain has TRBV10-3 and TRBJ2-7, with a possible D match to TRBD1 (5 bases). The CDR3 length is 13 residues. Per the germline V gene, CDR1 is ENHRY and CDR2 is SYGVKD. The V gene lost 5 bases and the J gene lost 2 bases, with 10 bases spanning the gap. Written as DNA, the CDR3 is TGTGCCATCAGTCACGGACAAGCCTACGAGCAGTACTTC. This codes for CAISHGQAYEQYF.

The chain carries TRBV9 and TRBJ1-1; D is undetermined. Germline V gene data show CDR1 as SGDLS and CDR2 as YYNGEE. Trimming took off 4 bases at V and 0 bases at J, with 22 bases between the two ends. The CDR3 contains 18 residues. The CDR3 spells CASSPHLPVGRLNTEAFF. The CDR3 DNA follows: TGTGCCAGCAGCCCCCACCTCCCGGTGGGCAGATTGAACACTGAAGCTTTCTTT.

The chain is built from TRBV28 and TRBJ1-2; 8 bases fit TRBD1. The ends lost 5 bases at V and 6 bases at J; junction bases unmatched: 17. Germline values: CDR1 MDHEN, CDR2 SYDVKM. The CDR3 has 17 residues. The DNA for the CDR3 is TGTGCCAGCAGTCTTCGCGGTTTCGGACAGGGTTTCGATGGCTACACCTTC. Translated, it gives CASSLRGFGQGFDGYTF.

The CDR3 region has the DNA TGTGCCAGCAGTTACAGGGGTGATAGCAATCAGCCCCAGCATTTT. This codes for CASSYRGDSNQPQHF. The chain has TRBV6-6 and TRBJ1-5; TRBD1 is a possible D gene (5 bases). This CDR3 comprises 15 residues. The V gene lost 2 bases and the J gene lost 0 bases, with 8 bases spanning the gap. The germline V gene has CDR1 MNHNY and CDR2 SVGAGI (reference sequence).

The chain joins TRBV6-5 to TRBJ1-2; D unresolved. This CDR3 has 15 amino acids. Germline CDR1 and CDR2: MNHEY and SVGAGI. V lost 6 bases and J 4 bases, leaving 18 bases between the germline ends. CDR3 nucleotide sequence: TGTGCCAGCAGCTCCGGAGCACGGAAACGCTATGGCTACACCTTC. The encoded protein is CASSSGARKRYGYTF.

The chain couples TRBV7-9 to TRBJ2-5, with a weak D call TRBD1 (5 bases). Germline CDR1 reads SEHNR; CDR2 reads FQNEAQ (reference sequence). Trimming stripped 5 bases from V and 11 bases from J, with 18 bases between. CDR3 size: 13 residues. The CDR3 sequence: CASSQGEGVEQYF. DNA of the CDR3: TGTGCCAGCAGCCAAGGGGAAGGGGTTGAGCAGTACTTC.